This TCR beta chain was sequenced during a study of blood T cell repertoires in COVID-19. Background on the study: The origin of the acute and convalescent COVID-19 samples was the United States, Italy and Spain.

This CDR3 region has 15 residues. J lost 8 bases, V lost 5 bases, and 4 bases had no gene match. CDR1 is MNHNY and CDR2 is SVGAGI in the germline V gene (reference sequence). In the authors' methods: Estimation of nucleated cell counts relied on the amplification of reference gene primers. This table comes from immunoSEQ multiplex PCR, and its TCRdb copy is limited to in-frame clones, with some not included. V and J calls plus clone size are reproduced from that table; the DNA served to infer D and trimming. The table includes about 330,000 clones, around four fifths detected once. This clone occurred once.

The source of this sequence is a woman in her forties or fifties with acute or convalescent COVID-19. Sequencing was performed on peripheral blood. The rearrangement uses TRBV6-6 and TRBJ1-6; 12 nucleotides line up with TRBD1. In DNA, the CDR3 is TGTGCCAGCAGTAGGGACAGGGGGCCGGATTCACCCCTCCACTTT. Its protein product is CASSRDRGPDSPLHF.